The rows below give T cell receptor beta chains drawn from one sample of a study of T cell responses to AZD1222 COVID-19 vaccine. Repertoires were generated with immunoSEQ multiplex PCR, while TCRdb's copy carries only in-frame clones and drops some. The top ten clones hold 9.1% of a sample with 90,000 to 140,000 clones, 88% of them seen once. The material was peripheral blood, obtained on day 0 of AZD1222 vaccination. Receptor source: an adult in good health. Each CDR3 is given with its conserved first and last residue. Fields, in order: J gene, D gene, clone size, V gene, CDR3 protein, CDR3 DNA. D genes are given only for firm matches. Size values are once, few and many counts, or a class for expanded clones, and some rows have none.

TRBJ2-7 . . TRBV14 CASSRGTLREQYF TGTGCCAGCAGCCGCGGGACCTTGAGAGAGCAGTACTTC
TRBJ1-3 . once TRBV13 CASSSTGSGNTIYF TGTGCCAGCAGCTCAACGGGCTCTGGAAACACCATATATTTT
TRBJ1-1 . . TRBV12-3/TRBV12-4 CASRQVGRAFF TGTGCCAGCAGGCAGGTTGGGCGGGCTTTCTTT
TRBJ1-4 . . TRBV15 CATSRGGTNEKLFF TGTGCCACCAGCAGGGGTGGAACTAATGAAAAACTGTTTTTT
TRBJ1-1 . . TRBV27 CASSLEGGTEAFF TGTGCCAGCAGTTTGGAGGGGGGCACTGAAGCTTTCTTT
TRBJ2-1 TRBD2 once TRBV7-7 CASSLGSSGNNEQFF TGTGCTAGCAGCTTAGGTTCTAGCGGAAACAATGAGCAGTTCTTC
TRBJ1-2 . . TRBV12-3/TRBV12-4 CASSFSVYGYTF TGTGCCAGCAGTTTCTCAGTCTATGGCTACACCTTC
TRBJ2-5 . . TRBV9 CASSPHTPDQETQYF TGTGCCAGCAGCCCTCACACGCCCGACCAAGAGACCCAGTACTTC
TRBJ2-2 TRBD1 few TRBV7-8 CASNRLTGAGELFF TGTGCCAGCAACCGCCTTACAGGGGCCGGGGAGCTGTTTTTT
TRBJ1-4 TRBD1 . TRBV30 CACRPGTGAEKLFF TGTGCCTGTCGACCCGGGACAGGGGCTGAAAAACTGTTTTTT
TRBJ2-2 . . TRBV19 CASSSRSSPSTGELFF TGTGCCAGTAGTTCCCGCTCCTCGCCCAGCACCGGGGAGCTGTTTTTT
TRBJ1-1 TRBD1 . TRBV10-3 CAISAGQGNTEAFF TGTGCCATCAGTGCCGGACAGGGTAACACTGAAGCTTTCTTT
TRBJ2-7 . . TRBV28 CASSLTSREQYF TGTGCCAGCAGTCTTACCTCTCGCGAGCAGTACTTC
TRBJ2-1 . . TRBV7-2 CASRMGLDNEQFF TGTGCCAGCCGAATGGGGCTCGACAATGAGCAGTTCTTC
TRBJ1-1 . . TRBV7-8 CASSIERRMNTEAFF TGTGCCAGCAGCATCGAACGGAGAATGAACACTGAAGCTTTCTTT
TRBJ2-1 TRBD2 . TRBV7-8 CASSSITTSGEQFF TGTGCCAGCAGTTCTATAACAACTAGCGGTGAGCAGTTCTTC
TRBJ2-7 . . TRBV3-1/TRBV3-2 CASSQNSVLPGEQYF TGTGCCAGCAGCCAAAACTCTGTGTTGCCGGGCGAGCAGTACTTC
TRBJ2-1 . . TRBV3-1/TRBV3-2 CARKETRAPLEHNEQFF TGTGCCAGGAAGGAAACTAGAGCGCCGTTAGAACACAATGAGCAGTTCTTC
TRBJ1-6 . . TRBV4-3 CASSQQQGNNSPLHF TGCGCCAGCAGCCAGCAACAAGGGAATAATTCACCCCTCCACTTT
TRBJ2-7 TRBD2 . TRBV5-1 CASSFGLAPYEQYF TGCGCCAGCAGCTTCGGACTAGCCCCCTACGAGCAGTACTTC
TRBJ2-1 . . TRBV5-4 CASSLSGGEQFF TGTGCCAGCAGCTTGTCCGGCGGGGAGCAGTTCTTC
TRBJ1-4 . . TRBV14 CASSQDLMSAKLFF TGTGCCAGCAGCCAAGATCTGATGTCAGCTAAACTGTTTTTT
TRBJ2-6 . . TRBV18 CASSPRQTSGANVLTF TGTGCCAGCTCACCAAGGCAGACCTCTGGGGCCAACGTCCTGACTTTC
TRBJ2-7 . . TRBV15 CATSGGVDEQYF TGTGCCACCAGCGGGGGCGTCGACGAGCAGTACTTC
TRBJ2-1 TRBD1 . TRBV9 CASSVGTGQGRDEQFF TGTGCCAGCAGCGTAGGTACGGGACAGGGGAGGGATGAGCAGTTCTTC